This TCR beta chain was captured by sequencing in a study of shared clonotypes between healthy human individuals (dated by TCRdb to the early 2020s). For the study in its entirety: The cohort included a few men and a couple of women between 18 and 49 years of age. For each donor, CD4 naive and CD4 memory were each run on three plates, CD8 naive on two plates, and CD8 memory on one plate. The study deeply sequenced blood TCR repertoires of several healthy adults to estimate repertoire size and the extent of clonotype sharing between individuals. Different laboratories and diverse techniques were used to prepare libraries and sequence TCR repertoires, to increase sequencing depth and limit assay-specific biases. Between about 0.8 and 9.5 billion PBMCs per donor were obtained by leukapheresis. Beyond this particular receptor, the publication reports: Pairwise subsampling indicated that sequencing depth was expected to affect the degree of clonotype sharing among donors. Across a few donors, 5% to 6% of naive CD4, 3% to 4% of naive CD8, approximately 2.5% of memory CD4, and about 0.44% of memory CD8 clonotypes were shared. Sampling was limited to blood, and TCR repertoires in tissue likely differ from TCR repertoires in blood. Clonotypes shared by all four sorted-subset donors showed higher generation probabilities than non-shared clonotypes. The small number of donors limited the genetic and exposure-history diversity represented. Naive subsets generally had larger estimated clonotype richness than memory subsets did. Even with the large sequencing depth, rarefaction of the sorted-subset datasets indicated that sequencing was incomplete.

A remark on this clone: The antigen this receptor binds is unknown. The sample holds no much larger clone one base away, and base qualities are not on file.

The germline V and J ends show losses of 2 bases and 6 bases respectively, and no gene match explains 3 bases of the junction. From the germline V gene, CDR1 is MNHEY and CDR2 is SVGAGI. The CDR3 runs 14 amino acids, cysteine and phenylalanine included. CDR3 DNA only is kept here, 42 bases in frame from base 1. Using the deep immunoSEQ assay, multiplex PCR amplified TCR CDR3 regions from genomic DNA. Extracted genomic DNA from each cell subset was spread evenly across all wells of several immunoSEQ 96-well plates, with each plate serving as a replicate. For sorted subsets, approximately 200 ng of genomic DNA, equivalent to roughly 33,000 T cell genomes, went into each replicate PCR. Purified libraries were measured with a Qubit 3.0 fluorometer, size-checked on a Bioanalyzer 2100, and measured again with the KAPA Library Quantification kit. Each immunoSEQ 96-well plate was sequenced on its own single-read 150-cycle Illumina NextSeq 550 flow cell. In the source study's methods: Because the immunoSEQ output included only junctional sequences and no quality scores, the filtering could not be the same as the filtering used for full-length reads. Sequences were annotated with PyIR, a Python wrapper for IgBLAST v1.9, using IMGT germline references to assign V/J genes and CDR3. Reads were filtered out if the reads had weak V/J assignments (E-value above 1e-6), no CDR3, stop codons, out-of-frame junctions, or ambiguous translated residues. V3J clonotypes were defined as sequences sharing an identical inferred V gene, J gene, and CDR3 amino acid sequence. The percentage overlap between two repertoires was calculated by dividing the number of shared unique clonotypes by the size of the smaller repertoire. Three approaches were used to assess repertoire richness: RTK rarefaction, the Chao1 estimator, and Recon v2.1 estimates of unobserved clonotypes. For all TCRbeta clonotypes obtained by the gDNA method from four donors, generation probabilities were computed with OLGA. As stored in TCRdb, this immuneACCESS dataset retains in-frame rearrangements with V and J assigned. A fraction of the clones does not appear; measured against another copy, unresolved V genes explain less than half of the discrepancy, and the remainder lacks a known reason. The V and J calls and clone size are taken from that table; D and trimming were inferred from the DNA. In this sample the table shows millions of clones, about 95% of which occur a single time. The ten largest account for approximately 0.13% of the sample.

Donors were healthy HIV-negative adults with no recently reported acute infections or vaccinations. Every donor was a Caucasian adult residing in Nashville, Tennessee, USA. Magnetic negative selection was used to enrich CD4+ T cells, after which naive cells were positively selected on CD45RA and the negative fraction became the memory subset. Blood was collected by leukapheresis, and PBMCs were isolated by Ficoll-Histopaque density gradient centrifugation and then cryopreserved in liquid nitrogen vapor phase. Analytical flow cytometry was used to check the purity and quantity of each magnetically sorted T cell population. From each sorted fraction, genomic DNA was isolated and quantified by UV absorbance on a Nanodrop 2000c.

The rearranged chain carries TRBV6-5 and TRBJ2-7; TRBD1 agrees with 11 junctional bases. The receptor was derived from a man younger than 35 in good health. Sequencing was carried out using naive CD4+ T cells sorted from blood. The sample's cell subset or site, from its label and the paper: CD45RA+ positively selected. The base sequence is TGTGCCAGCAGTTACCTGGGACAGGGGGGCGAGCAGTACTTC. This gives the protein CASSYLGQGGEQYF.